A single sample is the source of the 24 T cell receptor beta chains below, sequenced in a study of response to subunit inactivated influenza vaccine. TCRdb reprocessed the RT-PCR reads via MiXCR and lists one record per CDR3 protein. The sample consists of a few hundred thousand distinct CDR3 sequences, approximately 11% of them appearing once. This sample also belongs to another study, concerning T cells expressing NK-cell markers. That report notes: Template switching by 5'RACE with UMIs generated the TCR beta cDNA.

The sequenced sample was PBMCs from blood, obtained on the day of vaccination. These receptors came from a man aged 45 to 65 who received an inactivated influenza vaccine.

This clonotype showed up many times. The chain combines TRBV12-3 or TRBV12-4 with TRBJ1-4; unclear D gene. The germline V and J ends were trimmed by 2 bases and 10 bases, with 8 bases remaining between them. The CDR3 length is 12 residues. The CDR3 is CASSLSTGKLFF. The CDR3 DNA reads TGTGCCAGCAGTTTATCCACCGGAAAACTGTTTTTT.

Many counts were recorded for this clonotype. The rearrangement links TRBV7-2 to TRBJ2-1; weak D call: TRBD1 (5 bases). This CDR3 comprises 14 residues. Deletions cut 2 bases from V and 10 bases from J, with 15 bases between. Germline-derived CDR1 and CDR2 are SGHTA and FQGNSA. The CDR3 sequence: CASSLNVGADEQFF. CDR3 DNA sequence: TGTGCCAGCAGCTTAAACGTAGGGGCCGACGAGCAGTTCTTC.

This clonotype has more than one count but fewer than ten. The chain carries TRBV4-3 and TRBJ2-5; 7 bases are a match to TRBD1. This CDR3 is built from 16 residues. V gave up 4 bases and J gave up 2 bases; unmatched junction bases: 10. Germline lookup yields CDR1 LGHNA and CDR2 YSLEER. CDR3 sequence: CASSPARWDRQETQYF. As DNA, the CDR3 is TGCGCCAGCAGCCCCGCCCGGTGGGACAGACAAGAGACCCAGTACTTC.

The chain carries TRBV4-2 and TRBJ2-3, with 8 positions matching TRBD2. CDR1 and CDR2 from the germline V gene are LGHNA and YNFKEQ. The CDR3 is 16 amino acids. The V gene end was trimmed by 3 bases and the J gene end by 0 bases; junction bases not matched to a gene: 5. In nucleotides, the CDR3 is TGTGCCAGCAGCCAGGCGGCTAGCGGGAGCACAGATACGCAGTATTTT. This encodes CASSQAASGSTDTQYF.

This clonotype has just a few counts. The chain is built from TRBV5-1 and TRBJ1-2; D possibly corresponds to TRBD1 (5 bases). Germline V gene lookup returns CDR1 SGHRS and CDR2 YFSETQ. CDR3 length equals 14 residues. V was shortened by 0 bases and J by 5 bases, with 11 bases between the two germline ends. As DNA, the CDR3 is TGCGCCAGCAGCTTGGGGGACGGAGGTTATGGCTACACCTTC. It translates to CASSLGDGGYGYTF.

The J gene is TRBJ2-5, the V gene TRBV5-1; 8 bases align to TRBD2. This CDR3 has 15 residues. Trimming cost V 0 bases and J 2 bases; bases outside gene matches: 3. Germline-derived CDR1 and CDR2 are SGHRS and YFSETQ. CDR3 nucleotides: TGCGCCAGCAGCTTGGGTGCTAGCGGGCAAGAGACCCAGTACTTC. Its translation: CASSLGASGQETQYF.

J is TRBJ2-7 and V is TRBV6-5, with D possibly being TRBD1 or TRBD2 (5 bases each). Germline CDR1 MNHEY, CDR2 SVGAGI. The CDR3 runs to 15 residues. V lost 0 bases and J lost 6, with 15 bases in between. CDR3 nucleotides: TGTGCCAGCAGTTACTCGCAGGGAGTGGGGTTCGAGCAGTACTTC. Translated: CASSYSQGVGFEQYF.

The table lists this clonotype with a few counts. CDR3 coding DNA: TGTGCCAGCAGCCAAAGGGGCAGGTTAGGGGAGACCCAGTACTTC. Translating gives CASSQRGRLGETQYF. The V gene is TRBV6-1, the J gene TRBJ2-5; tentative D call: TRBD1 (5 bases). Germline loops: CDR1 MNHNS, CDR2 SASEGT. Trimming shortened V by 6 bases and J by 5 bases, and 19 bases separated the two germline ends. CDR3 length equals 15 residues.

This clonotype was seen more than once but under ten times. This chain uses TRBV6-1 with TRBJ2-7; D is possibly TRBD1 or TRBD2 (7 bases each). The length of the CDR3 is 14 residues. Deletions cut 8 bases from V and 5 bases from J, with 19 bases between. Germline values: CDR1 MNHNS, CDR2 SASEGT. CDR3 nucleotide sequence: TGTGCCAGCCAGGGGGAGGGCCGCCTCGACGAGCAGTACTTC. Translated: CASQGEGRLDEQYF.

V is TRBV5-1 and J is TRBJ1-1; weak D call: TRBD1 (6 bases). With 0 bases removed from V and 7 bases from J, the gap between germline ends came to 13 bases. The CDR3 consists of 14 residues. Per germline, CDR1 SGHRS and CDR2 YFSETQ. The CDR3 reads CASSLAGRGLEAFF. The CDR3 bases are TGCGCCAGCAGCTTGGCCGGGCGGGGGCTTGAAGCTTTCTTT.

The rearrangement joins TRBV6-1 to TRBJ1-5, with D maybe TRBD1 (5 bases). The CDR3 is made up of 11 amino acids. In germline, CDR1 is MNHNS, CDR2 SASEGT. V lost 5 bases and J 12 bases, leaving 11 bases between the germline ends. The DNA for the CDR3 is TGTGCCAGCAGTAGCAGGGAGGTCCAGCATTTT. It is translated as CASSSREVQHF.

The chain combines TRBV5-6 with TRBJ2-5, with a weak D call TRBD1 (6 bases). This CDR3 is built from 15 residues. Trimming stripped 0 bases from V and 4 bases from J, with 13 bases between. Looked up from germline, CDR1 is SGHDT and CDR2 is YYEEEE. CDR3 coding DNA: TGTGCCAGCAGCTTGGGTGGACAGATGGGAGAGACCCAGTACTTC. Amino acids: CASSLGGQMGETQYF.

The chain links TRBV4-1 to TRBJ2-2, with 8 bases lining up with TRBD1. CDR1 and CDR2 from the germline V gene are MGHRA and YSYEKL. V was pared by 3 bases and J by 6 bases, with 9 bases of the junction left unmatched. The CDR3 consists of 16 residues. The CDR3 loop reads CASSHWTGFPPGELFF. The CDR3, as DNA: TGCGCCAGCAGCCATTGGACAGGGTTCCCTCCCGGGGAGCTGTTTTTT.

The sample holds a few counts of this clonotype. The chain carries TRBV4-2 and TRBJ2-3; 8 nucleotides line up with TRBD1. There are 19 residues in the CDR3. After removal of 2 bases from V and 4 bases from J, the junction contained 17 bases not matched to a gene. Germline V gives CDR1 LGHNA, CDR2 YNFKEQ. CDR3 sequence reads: CASSQNLPRGQGASDTQYF. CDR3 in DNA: TGTGCCAGCAGCCAAAATCTACCCAGAGGCCAGGGGGCGTCAGATACGCAGTATTTT.

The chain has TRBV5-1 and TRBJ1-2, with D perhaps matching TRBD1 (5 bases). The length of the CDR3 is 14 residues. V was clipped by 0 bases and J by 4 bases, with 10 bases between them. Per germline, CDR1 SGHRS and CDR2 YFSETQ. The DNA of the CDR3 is TGCGCCAGCAGCTTGGGACCCGGGACCTATGGCTACACCTTC. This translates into CASSLGPGTYGYTF.

DNA for the CDR3: TGTGCCAGCAGTCCCCTAGGACAGGTTTGGGGCTACACCTTC. Its translation: CASSPLGQVWGYTF. The V and J genes are TRBV12-3 or TRBV12-4 and TRBJ1-2; 7 bases map to TRBD1. Germline trimming cut 5 bases from V and 8 bases from J; bases unmatched to any gene: 11. The CDR3 sequence is 14 residues long.

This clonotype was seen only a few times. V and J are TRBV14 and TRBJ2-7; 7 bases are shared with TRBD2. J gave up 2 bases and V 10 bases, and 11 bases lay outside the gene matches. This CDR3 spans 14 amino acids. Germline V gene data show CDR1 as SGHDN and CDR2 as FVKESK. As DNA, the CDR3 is TGTGCCACGCGACGGGCTAGCGGCCCCTACGAGCAGTACTTC. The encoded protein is CATRRASGPYEQYF.

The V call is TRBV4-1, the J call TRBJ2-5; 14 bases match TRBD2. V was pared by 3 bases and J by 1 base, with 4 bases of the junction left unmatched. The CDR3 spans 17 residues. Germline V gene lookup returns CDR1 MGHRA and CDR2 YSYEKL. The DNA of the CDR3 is TGCGCCAGCAGCCACGGGACTAGCGGGGGTCCCCAAGAGACCCAGTACTTC. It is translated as CASSHGTSGGPQETQYF.

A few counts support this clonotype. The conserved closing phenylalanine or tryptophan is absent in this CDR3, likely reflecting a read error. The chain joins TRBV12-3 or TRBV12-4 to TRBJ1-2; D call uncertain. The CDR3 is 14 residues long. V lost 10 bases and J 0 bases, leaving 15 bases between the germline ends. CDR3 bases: TGTGCCACCCAAATGTCGGCAGCTAACTATGGCTACACCCTC. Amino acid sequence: CATQMSAANYGYTL.

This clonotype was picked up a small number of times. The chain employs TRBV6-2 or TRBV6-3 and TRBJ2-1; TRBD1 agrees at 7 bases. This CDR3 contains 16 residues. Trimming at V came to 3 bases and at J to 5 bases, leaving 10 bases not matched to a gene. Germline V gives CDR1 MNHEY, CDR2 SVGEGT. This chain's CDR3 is CASSYFTTGVNNEQFF. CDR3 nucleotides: TGTGCCAGCAGTTATTTCACAACAGGGGTTAACAATGAGCAGTTCTTC.

The CDR3 region has the DNA TGTGCCAGCAGCCCCTTAATAGCGGGGCACCAAGAGACCCAGTACTTC. The encoded protein is CASSPLIAGHQETQYF. This chain joins TRBV11-2 and TRBJ2-5; 8 nucleotides match TRBD2. Germline V gives CDR1 SGHAT, CDR2 FQNNGV. The CDR3 consists of 16 residues. Unmatched junction bases numbered 8, after V lost 5 bases and J lost 0 bases. The whole variable domain, remainder taken from reference TRBV11-2 and TRBJ2-5, is EAGVAQSPRYKIIEKRQSVAFWCNPISGHATLYWYQQILGQGPKLLIQFQNNGVVDDSQLPKDRFSAERLKGVDSTLKIQPAKLEDSAVYLCASSPLIAGHQETQYFGPGTRLLVL.

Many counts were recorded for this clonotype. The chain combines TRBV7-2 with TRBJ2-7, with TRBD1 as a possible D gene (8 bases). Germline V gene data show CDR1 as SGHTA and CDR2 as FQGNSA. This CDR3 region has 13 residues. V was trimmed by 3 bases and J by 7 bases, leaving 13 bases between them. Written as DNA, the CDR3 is TGTGCCAGCAGCTTTACAGGGGGGGTTGAGCAGTACTTC. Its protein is CASSFTGGVEQYF.

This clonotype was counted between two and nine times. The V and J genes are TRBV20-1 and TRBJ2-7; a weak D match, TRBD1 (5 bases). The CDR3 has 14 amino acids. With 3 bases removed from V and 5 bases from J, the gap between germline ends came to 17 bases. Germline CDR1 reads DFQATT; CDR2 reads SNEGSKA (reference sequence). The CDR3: CSASVRVGKDEQYF. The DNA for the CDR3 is TGCAGTGCTAGTGTCAGGGTCGGTAAGGACGAGCAGTACTTC.

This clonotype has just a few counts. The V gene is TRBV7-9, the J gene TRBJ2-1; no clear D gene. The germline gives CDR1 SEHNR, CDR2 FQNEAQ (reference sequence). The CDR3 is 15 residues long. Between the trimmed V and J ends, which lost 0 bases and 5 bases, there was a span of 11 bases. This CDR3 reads CASSLAGFGDNEQFF. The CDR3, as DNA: TGTGCCAGCAGCTTAGCGGGATTTGGGGACAATGAGCAGTTCTTC.